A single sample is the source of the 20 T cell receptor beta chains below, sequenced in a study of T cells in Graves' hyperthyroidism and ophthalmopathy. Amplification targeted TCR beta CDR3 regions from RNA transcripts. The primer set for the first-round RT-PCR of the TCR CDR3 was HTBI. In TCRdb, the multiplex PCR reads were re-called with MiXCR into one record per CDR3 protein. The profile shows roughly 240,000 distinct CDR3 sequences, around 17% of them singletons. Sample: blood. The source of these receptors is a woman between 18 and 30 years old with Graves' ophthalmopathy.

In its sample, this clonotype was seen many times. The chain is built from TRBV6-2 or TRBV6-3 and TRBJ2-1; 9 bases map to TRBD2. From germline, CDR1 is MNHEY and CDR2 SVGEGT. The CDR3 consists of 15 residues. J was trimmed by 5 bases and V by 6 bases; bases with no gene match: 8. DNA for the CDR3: TGTGCCAGCAGCCTAGCGGGATGGGGCGACAATGAGCAGTTCTTC. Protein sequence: CASSLAGWGDNEQFF.

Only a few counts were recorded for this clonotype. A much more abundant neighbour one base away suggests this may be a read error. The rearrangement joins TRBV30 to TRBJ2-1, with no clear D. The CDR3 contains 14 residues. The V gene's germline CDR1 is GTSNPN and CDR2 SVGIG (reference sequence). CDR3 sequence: CAWRGISTYNERFF. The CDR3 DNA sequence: TGTGCCTGGAGGGGCATCAGTACCTACAATGAGCGGTTCTTC.

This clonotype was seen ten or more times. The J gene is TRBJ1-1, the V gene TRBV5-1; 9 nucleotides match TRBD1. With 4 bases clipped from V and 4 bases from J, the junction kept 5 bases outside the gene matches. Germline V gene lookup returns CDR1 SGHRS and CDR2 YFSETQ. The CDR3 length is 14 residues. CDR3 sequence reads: CASSEKDRGTEAFF. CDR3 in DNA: TGCGCCAGCAGCGAGAAGGACAGGGGCACTGAAGCTTTCTTT. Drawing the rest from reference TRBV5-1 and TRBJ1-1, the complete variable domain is KAGVTQTPRYLIKTRGQQVTLSCSPISGHRSVSWYQQTPGQGLQFLFEYFSETQRNKGNFPGRFSGRQFSNSRSEMNVSTLELGDSALYLCASSEKDRGTEAFFGQGTRLTVV.

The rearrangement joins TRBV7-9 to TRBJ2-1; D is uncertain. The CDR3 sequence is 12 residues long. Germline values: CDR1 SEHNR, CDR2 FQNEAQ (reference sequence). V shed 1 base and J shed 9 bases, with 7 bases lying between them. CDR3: CASSLVRVEQFF. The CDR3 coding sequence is TGTGCCAGCAGCTTAGTACGGGTTGAGCAGTTCTTC.

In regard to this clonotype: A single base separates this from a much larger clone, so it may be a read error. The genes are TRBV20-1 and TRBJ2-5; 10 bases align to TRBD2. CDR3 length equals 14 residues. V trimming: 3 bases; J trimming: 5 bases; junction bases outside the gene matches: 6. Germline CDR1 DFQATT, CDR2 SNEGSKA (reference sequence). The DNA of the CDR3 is TGCAGTGCTAGTCTAGCGGGAGTAGGGGAGACCCAGTACTTC. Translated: CSASLAGVGETQYF.

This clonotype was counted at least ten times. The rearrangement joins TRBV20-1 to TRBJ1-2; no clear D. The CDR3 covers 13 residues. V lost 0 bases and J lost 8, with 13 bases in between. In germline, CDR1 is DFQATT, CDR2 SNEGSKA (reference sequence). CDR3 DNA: TGCAGTGCTAGAGATCGAGGGTCCCTGGGCTACACCTTC. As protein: CSARDRGSLGYTF.

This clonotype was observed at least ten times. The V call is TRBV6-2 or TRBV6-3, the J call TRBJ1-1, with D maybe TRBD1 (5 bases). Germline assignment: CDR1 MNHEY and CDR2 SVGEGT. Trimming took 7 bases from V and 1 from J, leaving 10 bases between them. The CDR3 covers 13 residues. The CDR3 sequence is CASTPTENTEAFF. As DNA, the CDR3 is TGTGCCAGCACCCCGACAGAGAACACTGAAGCTTTCTTT.

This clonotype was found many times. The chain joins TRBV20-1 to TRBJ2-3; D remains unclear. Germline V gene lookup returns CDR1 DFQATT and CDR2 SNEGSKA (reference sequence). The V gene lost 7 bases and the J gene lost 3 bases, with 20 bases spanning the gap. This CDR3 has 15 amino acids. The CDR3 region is CSGTDNQKGTDTQYF. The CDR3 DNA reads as TGCAGTGGAACCGACAACCAGAAGGGAACAGATACGCAGTATTTT.

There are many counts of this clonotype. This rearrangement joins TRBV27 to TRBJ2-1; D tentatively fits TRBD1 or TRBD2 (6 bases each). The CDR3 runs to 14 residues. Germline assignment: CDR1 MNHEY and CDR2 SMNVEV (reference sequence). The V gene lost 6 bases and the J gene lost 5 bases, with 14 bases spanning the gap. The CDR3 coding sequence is TGTGCCAGCAGCTCTTGGGGGGCCAACAATGAGCAGTTCTTC. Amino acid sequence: CASSSWGANNEQFF.

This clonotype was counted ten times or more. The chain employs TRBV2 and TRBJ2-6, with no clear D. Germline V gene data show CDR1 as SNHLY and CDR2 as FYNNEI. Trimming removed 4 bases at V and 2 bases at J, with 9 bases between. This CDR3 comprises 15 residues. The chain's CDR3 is CASSVFGTGANVLTF. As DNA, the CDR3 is TGTGCCAGCAGTGTATTTGGGACTGGGGCCAACGTCCTGACTTTC.

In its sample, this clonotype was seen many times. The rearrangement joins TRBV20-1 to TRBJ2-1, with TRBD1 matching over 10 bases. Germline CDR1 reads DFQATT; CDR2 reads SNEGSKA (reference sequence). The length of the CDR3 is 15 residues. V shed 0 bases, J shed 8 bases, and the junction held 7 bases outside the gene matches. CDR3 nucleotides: TGCAGTGCTAGAGATGACAGGGGGCTAATCGATGAGCAGTTCTTC. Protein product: CSARDDRGLIDEQFF.

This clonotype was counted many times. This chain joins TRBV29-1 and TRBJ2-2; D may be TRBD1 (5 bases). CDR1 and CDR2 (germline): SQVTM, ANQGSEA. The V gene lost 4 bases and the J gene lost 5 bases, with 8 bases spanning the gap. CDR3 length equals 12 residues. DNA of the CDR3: TGCAGCGTTGGCCAGGGAACCGGGGAGCTGTTTTTT. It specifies CSVGQGTGELFF.

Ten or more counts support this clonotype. The CDR3 sequence is CAWTDRGGYSPLHF. For the CDR3, the DNA is TGTGCCTGGACGGACAGGGGAGGATATTCACCCCTCCACTTT. The gene calls are TRBV30 and TRBJ1-6, with TRBD1 matching over 9 bases. Looked up from germline, CDR1 is GTSNPN and CDR2 is SVGIG (reference sequence). V was clipped by 4 bases and J by 8 bases; unmatched bases: 6. The CDR3 covers 14 residues.

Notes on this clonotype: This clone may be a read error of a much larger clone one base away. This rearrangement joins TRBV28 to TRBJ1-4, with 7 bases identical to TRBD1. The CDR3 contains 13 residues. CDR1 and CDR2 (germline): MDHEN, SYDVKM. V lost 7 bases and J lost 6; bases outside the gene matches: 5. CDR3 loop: CASIPTGHEKLFF. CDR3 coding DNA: TGTGCCAGCATCCCGACAGGGCATGAAAAACTGTTTTTT.

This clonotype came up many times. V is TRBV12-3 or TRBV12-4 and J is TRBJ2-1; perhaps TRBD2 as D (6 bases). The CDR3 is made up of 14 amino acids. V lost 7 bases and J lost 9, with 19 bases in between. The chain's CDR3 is CASNSGTRGFEQFF. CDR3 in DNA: TGTGCCAGCAACTCGGGGACCCGGGGGTTTGAGCAGTTCTTC.

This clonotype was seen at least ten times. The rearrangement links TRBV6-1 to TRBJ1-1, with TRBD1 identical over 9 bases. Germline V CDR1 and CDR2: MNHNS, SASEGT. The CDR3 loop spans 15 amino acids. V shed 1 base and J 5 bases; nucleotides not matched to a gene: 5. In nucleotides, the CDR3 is TGTGCCAGCAGTGAAGGGGGACAGGGTGGAACTGAAGCTTTCTTT. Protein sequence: CASSEGGQGGTEAFF.

The CDR3 DNA follows: TGTGCCAGCAGTTATGGGGGACAGGGGGTTTACACCGGGGAGCTGTTTTTT. Its protein product is CASSYGGQGVYTGELFF. The chain is built from TRBV6-2 or TRBV6-3 and TRBJ2-2; TRBD1 matches 11 bases. CDR3 length: 17 amino acids. The V segment lost 3 bases and the J segment 3 bases; nucleotides outside the gene matches: 6. Germline loops: CDR1 MNHEY, CDR2 SVGEGT.

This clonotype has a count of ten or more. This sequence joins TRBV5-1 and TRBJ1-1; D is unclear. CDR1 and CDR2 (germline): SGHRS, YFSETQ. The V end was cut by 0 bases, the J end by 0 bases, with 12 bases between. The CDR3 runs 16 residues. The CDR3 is CASSLALGEMNTEAFF. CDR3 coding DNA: TGCGCCAGCAGCTTGGCCCTTGGGGAAATGAACACTGAAGCTTTCTTT. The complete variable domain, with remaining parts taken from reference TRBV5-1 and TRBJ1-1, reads KAGVTQTPRYLIKTRGQQVTLSCSPISGHRSVSWYQQTPGQGLQFLFEYFSETQRNKGNFPGRFSGRQFSNSRSEMNVSTLELGDSALYLCASSLALGEMNTEAFFGQGTRLTVV.

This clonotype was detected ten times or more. The CDR3 nucleotides read TGCAGCAGCCGCGGGGGGGAAGAGACCCAGTACTTC. Its translation is CSSRGGEETQYF. The V gene is TRBV29-1, the J gene TRBJ2-5; TRBD2 matches 9 bases. CDR1 is SQVTM and CDR2 is ANQGSEA in the germline V gene. The CDR3 totals 12 residues. J was trimmed by 3 bases and V by 8 bases; bases with no gene match: 4.

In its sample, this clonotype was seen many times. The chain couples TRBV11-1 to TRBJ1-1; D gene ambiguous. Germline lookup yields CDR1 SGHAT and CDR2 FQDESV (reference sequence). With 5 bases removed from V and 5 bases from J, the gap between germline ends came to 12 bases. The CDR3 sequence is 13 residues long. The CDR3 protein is CASSPISVTEAFF. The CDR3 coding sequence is TGTGCCAGCAGCCCAATATCGGTGACTGAAGCTTTCTTT.